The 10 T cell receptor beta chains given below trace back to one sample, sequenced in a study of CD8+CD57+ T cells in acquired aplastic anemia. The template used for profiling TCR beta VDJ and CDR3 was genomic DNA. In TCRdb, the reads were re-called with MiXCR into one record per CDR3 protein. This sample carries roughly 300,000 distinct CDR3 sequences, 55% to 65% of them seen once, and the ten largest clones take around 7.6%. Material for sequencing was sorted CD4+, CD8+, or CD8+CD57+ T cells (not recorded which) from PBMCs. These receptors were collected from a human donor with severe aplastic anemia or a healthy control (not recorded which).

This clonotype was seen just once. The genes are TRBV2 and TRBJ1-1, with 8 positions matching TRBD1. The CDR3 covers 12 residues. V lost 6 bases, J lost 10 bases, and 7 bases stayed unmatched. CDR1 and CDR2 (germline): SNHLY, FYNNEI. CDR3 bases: TGTGCCAGCAGGGACGAACAGGGGGGAGCTTTCTTT. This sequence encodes CASRDEQGGAFF.

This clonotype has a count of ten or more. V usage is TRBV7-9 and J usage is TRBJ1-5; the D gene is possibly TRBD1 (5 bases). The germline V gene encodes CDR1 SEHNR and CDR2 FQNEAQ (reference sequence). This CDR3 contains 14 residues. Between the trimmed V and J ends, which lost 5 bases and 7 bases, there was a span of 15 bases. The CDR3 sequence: CASSPGGGLQPQHF. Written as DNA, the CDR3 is TGTGCCAGCAGCCCCGGGGGGGGTTTGCAGCCCCAGCATTTT. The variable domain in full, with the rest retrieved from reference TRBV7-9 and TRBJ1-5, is DTGVSQNPRHKITKRGQNVTFRCDPISEHNRLYWYRQTLGQGPEFLTYFQNEAQLEKSRLLSDRFSAERPKGSFSTLEIQRTEQGDSAMYLCASSPGGGLQPQHFGDGTRLSIL.

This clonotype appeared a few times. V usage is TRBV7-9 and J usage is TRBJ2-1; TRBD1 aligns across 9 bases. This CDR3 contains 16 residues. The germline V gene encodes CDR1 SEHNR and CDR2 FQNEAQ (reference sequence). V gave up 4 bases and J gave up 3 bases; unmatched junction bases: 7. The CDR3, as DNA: TGTGCCAGCAGCTCCGAACCGGGACAGGGCTACAATGAGCAGTTCTTC. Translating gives CASSSEPGQGYNEQFF.

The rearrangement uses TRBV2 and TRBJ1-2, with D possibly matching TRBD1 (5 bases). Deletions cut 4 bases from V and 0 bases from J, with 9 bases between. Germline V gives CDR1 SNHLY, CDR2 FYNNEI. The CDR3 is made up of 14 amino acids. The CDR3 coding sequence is TGTGCCAGCAGTGTGGGGGGTTCTAACTATGGCTACACCTTC. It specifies CASSVGGSNYGYTF.

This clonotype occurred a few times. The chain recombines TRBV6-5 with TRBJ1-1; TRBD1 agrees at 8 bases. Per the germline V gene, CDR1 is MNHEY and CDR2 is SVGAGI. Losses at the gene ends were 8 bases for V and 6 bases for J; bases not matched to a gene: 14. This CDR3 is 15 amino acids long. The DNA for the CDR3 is TGTGCCAGCGGGCGGCAGGGGGCGATTGTTGCTGAAGCTTTCTTT. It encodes CASGRQGAIVAEAFF.

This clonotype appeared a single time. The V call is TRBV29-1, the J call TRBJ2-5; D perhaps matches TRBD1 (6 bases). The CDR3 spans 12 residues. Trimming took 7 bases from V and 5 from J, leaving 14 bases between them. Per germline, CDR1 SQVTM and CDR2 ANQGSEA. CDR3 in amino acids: CSGGPTRETQYF. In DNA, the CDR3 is TGCAGCGGGGGGCCAACGCGGGAGACCCAGTACTTC.

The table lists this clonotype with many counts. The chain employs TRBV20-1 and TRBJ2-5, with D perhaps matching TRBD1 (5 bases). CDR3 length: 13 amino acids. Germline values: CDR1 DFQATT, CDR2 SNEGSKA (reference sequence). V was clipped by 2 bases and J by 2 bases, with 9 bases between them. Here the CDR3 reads CSARWQGQETQYF. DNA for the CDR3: TGCAGTGCTAGATGGCAGGGACAAGAGACCCAGTACTTC.

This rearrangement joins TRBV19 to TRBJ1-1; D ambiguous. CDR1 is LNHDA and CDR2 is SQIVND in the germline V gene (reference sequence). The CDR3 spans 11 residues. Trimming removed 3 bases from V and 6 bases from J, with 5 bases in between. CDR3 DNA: TGTGCCAGTAGTATGAGTTCTGAAGCTTTCTTT. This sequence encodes CASSMSSEAFF. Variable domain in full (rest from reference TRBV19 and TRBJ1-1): DGGITQSPKYLFRKEGQNVTLSCEQNLNHDAMYWYRQDPGQGLRLIYYSQIVNDFQKGDIAEGYSVSREKKESFPLTVTSAQKNPTAFYLCASSMSSEAFFGQGTRLTVV.

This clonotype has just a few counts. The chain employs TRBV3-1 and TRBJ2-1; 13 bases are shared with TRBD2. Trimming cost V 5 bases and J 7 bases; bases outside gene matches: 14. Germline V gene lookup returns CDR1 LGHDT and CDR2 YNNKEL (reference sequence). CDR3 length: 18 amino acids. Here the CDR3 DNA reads TGTGCCAGCAGCTTAGAGTACCGACAGGGACTAGCGGGGAATGAGCAGTTCTTC. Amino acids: CASSLEYRQGLAGNEQFF.

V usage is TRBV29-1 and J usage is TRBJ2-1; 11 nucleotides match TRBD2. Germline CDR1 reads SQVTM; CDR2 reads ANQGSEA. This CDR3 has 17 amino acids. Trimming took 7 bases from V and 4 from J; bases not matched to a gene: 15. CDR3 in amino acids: CSASGGALAGGYNEQFF. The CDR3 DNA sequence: TGCAGCGCCAGTGGGGGGGCTCTAGCGGGGGGTTACAATGAGCAGTTCTTC.